This TCR beta chain was captured by sequencing in a study of PD-L1 blockade in urothelial cancer. At the level of the study: Patients, treated from about 2014 onward, received atezolizumab 1,200 mg intravenously every 3 weeks.

Using immunoSEQ multiplex PCR, the repertoire was profiled, and TCRdb retains in-frame clones only, with some absent. Of almost 90,000 clones detected, 84% appear once; the ten largest clones hold over 2%. Described time point: pretreatment peripheral blood. The CDR3 runs 13 residues. The germline CDR1 and CDR2 sequences are SGHAT and FQNNGV. With 6 bases removed from V and 4 bases from J, the gap between germline ends came to 12 bases. The rearrangement uses TRBV11-2 and TRBJ1-1; no definite D call. Material: PBMCs, obtained around atezolizumab (anti-PD-L1) treatment. This receptor was obtained from a man between 60 and 70 years old with urothelial cancer. The CDR3 bases are TGTGCCAGCAGTGATTCTGGCTTCACTGAAGCTTTCTTT. This codes for CASSDSGFTEAFF.